This T cell receptor beta chain was sequenced for a study of shared clonotypes between healthy human individuals. It was at deep level that the assay was run. Profiling relied on immunoSEQ multiplex PCR, and the TCRdb table lists in-frame clones only, not all of them. Counted here are over a million clones, 70% to 80% occurring once; the ten biggest clones make up roughly 1.5%. Study results and limitations: Some naive CD4 clonotypes, around 4.9%, turned up in common across four donors.

The CDR3 loop spans 15 amino acids. Germline CDR1 is SGHRS and CDR2 is YFSETQ. Losses at the gene ends were 0 bases for V and 4 bases for J; bases not matched to a gene: 6. This clone has just a few counts. The target antigen is unknown. Different DNA sequences within this sample yield the same CDR3. Investigators divided CD4+ cells into CD45RA+ naive and CD45RA-negative memory subsets. The chain joins TRBV5-1 to TRBJ1-2; the match to TRBD1 covers 7 bases. The sample comprised memory CD4+ T cells sorted from blood. The subset denotes: CD45RA-negative fraction. This clonotype originated in a man younger than 35 in good health. CDR3 coding DNA: TGCGCCAGCAGCTTGGGGGAGGGACAGATCTATGGCTACACCTTC. Its protein product is CASSLGEGQIYGYTF.